The clone carrying this TCR beta chain was seen repeatedly, ten times or more. This record belongs to a study of blood T cell repertoires in COVID-19. The length of the CDR3 is 14 residues. V was clipped by 5 bases and J by 4 bases, with 12 bases between them. Germline V gene data show CDR1 as LNHDA and CDR2 as SQIVND (reference sequence). Clones were sequenced by immunoSEQ multiplex PCR, and TCRdb holds only the in-frame ones, with some missing. The data hold over 100,000 clones, with roughly 86% observed a single time. Sequences were obtained from peripheral blood. The rearrangement joins TRBV19 to TRBJ1-5, with D perhaps matching TRBD1 (5 bases). The sequence derives from a woman aged 70-85 years with COVID-19, enrolled during active disease. CDR3: CASSPGGANQPQHF. DNA of the CDR3: TGTGCCAGTAGTCCAGGAGGGGCAAATCAGCCCCAGCATTTT.